This TCR beta chain was profiled in a study of T-cell reconstitution after alpha-beta-depleted transplantation in children. There are a few counts of this clonotype. Unique molecular identifiers were incorporated when the TCRbeta library was constructed. Using its own MiXCR run on the PCR reads, TCRdb lists one record per CDR3 protein. The sample contains about 540,000 distinct CDR3 sequences, 15% to 20% of which appear only once. The CDR3 has 13 amino acids. Trimming took 7 bases from V and 4 from J, leaving 13 bases between them. Sample: PBMCs from the stem cell graft donor, taken from the stem cell graft. The chain employs TRBV12-3 or TRBV12-4 and TRBJ1-1; the D is unclear. The source is a human donor who donated a stem cell graft to a child with acute lymphoblastic leukemia. The chain's CDR3 is CASTPGWGTEAFF. CDR3 sequence (DNA): TGTGCCAGCACCCCGGGCTGGGGCACTGAAGCTTTCTTT.